These 28 T cell receptor beta chains share one sample of origin, sequenced in a study of tumor-infiltrating lymphocytes in primary liver carcinoma. Germline DNA was also extracted, with blood RNA taken from unsorted whole blood. Reverse transcription of about 500 ng total RNA with a constant-region primer produced TCR beta cDNA. Three rounds of nested multiplex PCR with slightly modified ARM-PCR produced TCR beta libraries. Investigators reported that the first two PCR rounds, at 10 to 11 cycles each, used TRBV1-TRBV30 forward primers with a C-beta reverse primer. Each CDR3 protein gets one entry after TCRdb re-called the multiplex PCR reads with MiXCR. The sample shows fewer than 250,000 distinct CDR3 sequences, about two thirds of them seen only once. What was sequenced was peripheral blood. The receptors derive from a woman in her sixties or seventies with primary liver carcinoma and hepatitis B virus infection.

The chain links TRBV5-1 to TRBJ2-3, with D hard to call. Germline CDR1 SGHRS, CDR2 YFSETQ. Trimming took 6 bases from V and 2 from J, leaving 16 bases between them. The length of the CDR3 is 15 residues. CDR3 residues: CASTIRPASTDTQYF. CDR3 nucleotide sequence: TGCGCCAGCACCATACGACCAGCATCCACAGATACGCAGTATTTT.

This clonotype has a single count. The junction does not match germline at one end; this may be a read error. V and J are TRBV11-2 and TRBJ1-2; 7 bases agree with TRBD1. The CDR3 runs to 14 residues. Per germline, CDR1 SGHAT and CDR2 FQNNGV. CDR3: CVSSQGRQGIGYTF. The DNA of the CDR3 is TGTGTCAGCAGCCAGGGGAGACAGGGCATTGGCTACACCTTC.

A remark on this clonotype: The conserved phenylalanine or tryptophan is not found at the CDR3 terminus, so this likely reflects a read error. The genes are TRBV12-3 or TRBV12-4 and TRBJ2-1; D perhaps matches TRBD1 (6 bases). The CDR3 sequence is 15 residues long. The V end lost 8 bases, the J end lost 0 bases, and 14 bases lay between the germline ends. In DNA, the CDR3 is TGTGCCAGCGGTCCCCGGACAGTCTCCTACAATGAGCAGTTCATC. The encoded protein is CASGPRTVSYNEQFI.

Worth noting for this clonotype: A much larger clone lies one base from this, so it may be a read error. The genes are TRBV6-6 and TRBJ1-5; 9 bases fit TRBD1. Germline V gene data show CDR1 as MNHNY and CDR2 as SVGAGI (reference sequence). The CDR3 has 17 residues. The CDR3 loop is CASSPGTGLGSNQSQHF. The CDR3 nucleotides are TGTGCCAGCAGTCCCGGGACAGGGTTGGGAAGCAATCAGTCCCAGCATTTT.

Concerning this clonotype itself: This may be a read error: a much more frequent sequence differs by one nucleotide. The chain links TRBV12-3 or TRBV12-4 to TRBJ1-1, with D unclear. Trimming pared 1 base from V and 6 bases from J, leaving 6 bases between. There are 12 residues in the CDR3. The CDR3 coding sequence is TGTGCCAGCAGTTTAGTGGTGGCTGAAGCTTTCTTT. It encodes CASSLVVAEAFF.

This rearrangement joins TRBV2 to TRBJ2-7, with TRBD1 matching 7 bases. The V segment lost 6 bases and the J segment 2 bases; nucleotides outside the gene matches: 4. Germline CDR1 and CDR2: SNHLY and FYNNEI. The CDR3 length is 13 residues. The CDR3 region is CASRDRPTYEQYF. The CDR3 coding sequence is TGTGCCAGCAGGGACAGGCCGACCTACGAGCAGTACTTC.

For this clonotype: Since a much larger clone is just one base distant, this may be a read error. V gene TRBV12-5 combines with J gene TRBJ2-7, with D unclear. V lost 3 bases and J lost 0, with 9 bases in between. CDR3 size: 14 residues. Germline values: CDR1 LGHNT, CDR2 FRNRAP. CDR3 DNA: TGTGCTAGTGGTTTTAGGACGGGCTCCTACGAGCAGTACTTC. It encodes CASGFRTGSYEQYF.

This clonotype ranks as medium-sized. This sequence joins TRBV11-3 and TRBJ2-3; D is undetermined. Germline CDR1 and CDR2: SGHNT and YENEEA. V lost 0 bases, J lost 1 base, and 2 bases lay in between. This CDR3 is built from 13 residues. The CDR3 coding sequence is TGTGCCAGCAGCTTAGATCGCACAGATACGCAGTATTTT. This translates into CASSLDRTDTQYF.

This clonotype occurred many times. CDR3 nucleotide sequence: TGTGCGGGGTCTGTGGGGCCTGGGTCCTACAATGAGCAGTTCTTC. Its translation is CAGSVGPGSYNEQFF. The rearrangement uses TRBV5-6 and TRBJ2-1; TRBD1 might be the D (5 bases). CDR1 SGHDT and CDR2 YYEEEE come from the germline V gene. The CDR3 covers 15 residues.

As to this clonotype: Given a much more abundant clone one base away, this may be a read error. V gene TRBV5-1 combines with J gene TRBJ2-3; D may correspond to TRBD1 or TRBD2 (5 bases each). The CDR3 runs 15 residues. Trimming left V 3 bases short and J 2 bases short, with 13 bases between. Germline V gene lookup returns CDR1 SGHRS and CDR2 YFSETQ. CDR3 region: CASSSCRGSTDTQYF. CDR3 bases: TGCGCCAGCAGCTCATGCCGGGGCTCCACAGATACGCAGTATTTT.

The chain uses TRBV12-3 or TRBV12-4 and TRBJ2-4; 9 bases are a match to TRBD1. The CDR3 length is 19 residues. V gave up 5 bases and J gave up 0 bases; unmatched junction bases: 14. The CDR3 loop is CASSPRLGTGITAKNIQYF. DNA of the CDR3: TGTGCCAGCAGTCCTCGTCTAGGGACAGGGATAACAGCCAAAAACATTCAGTACTTC.

Worth noting for this clonotype: The junction departs from germline at one end; a sequencing error may be responsible. The J gene is TRBJ2-2, the V gene TRBV29-1; maybe TRBD2 (7 bases). This CDR3 contains 15 residues. Germline CDR1 SQVTM, CDR2 ANQGSEA. CDR3 sequence: CSVESGGANTWELFF. The DNA for the CDR3 is TGTAGCGTTGAATCGGGGGGCGCGAACACCTGGGAGCTGTTTTTT.

The chain has TRBV5-1 and TRBJ2-1; 8 nucleotides agree with TRBD2. The CDR3 consists of 19 residues. Germline CDR1 reads SGHRS; CDR2 reads YFSETQ. The trim removed 4 bases at V and 5 bases at J, leaving 20 bases unmatched. The CDR3 spells CASSPGGSGRSRPNNEQFF. CDR3 coding DNA: TGCGCCAGCAGCCCCGGAGGGAGCGGGAGATCGAGACCCAACAATGAGCAGTTCTTC.

In its sample, this clonotype was seen many times. The J gene is TRBJ2-7, the V gene TRBV12-3 or TRBV12-4, with 7 nucleotides matching TRBD1. This CDR3 contains 14 residues. V lost 4 bases to trimming and J lost 3 bases; unmatched junction nucleotides: 6. CDR3 bases: TGTGCCAGCAGTTCCCACAGGGGTCTCTACGAGCAGTACTTC. Protein product: CASSSHRGLYEQYF.

To note about this clonotype: A read error may explain this, as a much larger clone is one base away. The rearrangement joins TRBV4-1 to TRBJ2-6, with D uncertain. Germline V gene sequence: CDR1 MGHRA, CDR2 YSYEKL. The V end was cut by 10 bases, the J end by 3 bases, with 10 bases between. The length of the CDR3 is 13 residues. The CDR3 loop is CANSRVGANVLTF. In DNA, the CDR3 is TGCGCCAACTCCCGGGTTGGGGCCAACGTCCTGACTTTC.

This clonotype was seen more than once but under ten times. CDR3 sequence (DNA): TGTGCCAGCAGGGGACAGGGGCATGGCGAGCAGTTCTTC. Translating gives CASRGQGHGEQFF. The chain uses TRBV2 and TRBJ2-1; 10 bases agree with TRBD1. Per the germline V gene, CDR1 is SNHLY and CDR2 is FYNNEI. The V and J ends lost 6 bases and 10 bases, in that order; junction bases with no gene match: 6. This CDR3 spans 13 amino acids.

A single count supports this clonotype. A clone one base away is much larger, so this may be a read error. This sequence joins TRBV30 and TRBJ1-2; no clear D gene. Germline-derived CDR1 and CDR2 are GTSNPN and SVGIG (reference sequence). V lost 0 bases and J 8 bases, leaving 13 bases between the germline ends. This CDR3 has 13 residues. CDR3: CAWSVAKGGGYTF. CDR3 nucleotide sequence: TGTGCCTGGAGTGTAGCGAAGGGAGGAGGCTACACCTTC.

This sequence joins TRBV12-3 or TRBV12-4 and TRBJ2-5; D ambiguous. Trimming stripped 2 bases from V and 5 bases from J, with 18 bases between. This CDR3 contains 16 residues. The CDR3 nucleotides are TGTGCCAGCAGTTTATCCGTTCGGCAGGTTGGCGAGACCCAGTACTTC. Residues: CASSLSVRQVGETQYF.

The sample holds many counts of this clonotype. This rearrangement joins TRBV5-6 to TRBJ1-4, with D possibly TRBD1 on 6 matching bases. In germline, CDR1 is SGHDT, CDR2 YYEEEE. V was trimmed by 3 bases and J by 0 bases, leaving 15 bases between them. The CDR3 sequence is 17 residues long. The CDR3 nucleotides are TGTGCCAGCAGCTCGACACGCGAGGGGGCAACTAATGAAAAACTGTTTTTT. It translates to CASSSTREGATNEKLFF.

This clonotype showed up just once. The chain uses TRBV11-2 and TRBJ2-1, with 11 bases lining up with TRBD2. In germline, CDR1 is SGHAT, CDR2 FQNNGV. This CDR3 is built from 16 residues. In DNA, the CDR3 is TGTGGCAACAGCCTGTATTTAGCGGGAGGGGGGAATGAGCAGTTCTTC. Translating gives CGNSLYLAGGGNEQFF. Combining the CDR3 with reference TRBV11-2 and TRBJ2-1 gives the whole variable domain EAGVAQSPRYKIIEKRQSVAFWCNPISGHATLYWYQQILGQGPKLLIQFQNNGVVDDSQLPKDRFSAERLKGVDSTLKIQPAKLEDSAVYLCGNSLYLAGGGNEQFFGPGTRLTVL.

The chain uses TRBV6-6 and TRBJ2-1; 9 bases line up with TRBD2. CDR1 is MNHNY, CDR2 SVGAGI, per germline (reference sequence). The junction had 9 bases not matched to a gene; V was cut back by 8 bases and J by 4 bases. The CDR3 has 15 amino acids. The CDR3 reads CASRDSGSRYNEQFF. For the CDR3, the DNA is TGTGCCAGCCGGGATAGCGGGAGTAGATACAATGAGCAGTTCTTC.

This clonotype was recorded at least ten times. The J gene is TRBJ2-7, the V gene TRBV6-1, with TRBD1 identical over 8 bases. Germline CDR1 is MNHNS and CDR2 is SASEGT. V gave up 6 bases and J gave up 2 bases; unmatched junction bases: 6. This CDR3 comprises 14 residues. CDR3 coding DNA: TGTGCCAGCAGAACCGGGACAGGTACCTACGAGCAGTACTTC. Protein sequence: CASRTGTGTYEQYF.

This clonotype was picked up many times. V gene TRBV12-3 or TRBV12-4 combines with J gene TRBJ2-7, with D possibly being TRBD2 (6 bases). V lost 5 bases, J lost 4 bases, and 9 bases lay in between. CDR3 length: 12 residues. Here the CDR3 DNA reads TGTGCCAGCAGTCCCGCGGGATACGAGCAGTACTTC. This sequence encodes CASSPAGYEQYF.

As regards this clonotype: At one boundary the junction diverges from the germline segment, which might be a read error. The rearrangement uses TRBV7-9 and TRBJ2-5; TRBD2 matches at 14 bases. In germline, CDR1 is SEHNR, CDR2 FQNEAQ (reference sequence). This CDR3 comprises 16 residues. Written as DNA, the CDR3 is TGTGTCAGCAGCGGTGGACTAGCGGGAGGCCAAGAGACCCAGTACTTC. It encodes CVSSGGLAGGQETQYF.

This clonotype was detected a few times. This chain uses TRBV11-2 with TRBJ2-3; TRBD2 agrees at 11 bases. Trimming cost V 6 bases and J 2 bases; bases outside gene matches: 4. The CDR3 loop spans 15 amino acids. The germline V gene has CDR1 SGHAT and CDR2 FQNNGV. The CDR3 DNA reads TGTGCCAGCAGAGGGACTAGCGGAGACACAGATACGCAGTATTTT. Translation gives CASRGTSGDTDTQYF.

As to this clonotype: One end of the junction fails to match germline, which may point to a read error. The chain carries TRBV11-2 and TRBJ2-1, with D tentatively TRBD2 (5 bases). The CDR3 is made up of 14 amino acids. Germline-derived CDR1 and CDR2 are SGHAT and FQNNGV. CDR3: CTSSQDSRHREQFF. DNA for the CDR3: TGTACCAGCAGTCAGGACTCGAGGCATAGGGAGCAGTTCTTC. The complete variable domain, with remaining parts taken from reference TRBV11-2 and TRBJ2-1, reads EAGVAQSPRYKIIEKRQSVAFWCNPISGHATLYWYQQILGQGPKLLIQFQNNGVVDDSQLPKDRFSAERLKGVDSTLKIQPAKLEDSAVYLCTSSQDSRHREQFFGPGTRLTVL.

As for this clonotype: The junction departs from the called germline gene at one end, perhaps through a read error. V and J are TRBV11-3 and TRBJ2-1, with 11 bases identical to TRBD2. This CDR3 is 15 amino acids long. Germline lookup yields CDR1 SGHNT and CDR2 YENEEA. The CDR3 protein is CAISLGGLLAGEQFF. Written as DNA, the CDR3 is TGTGCCATCAGCTTAGGTGGCCTACTAGCGGGGGAGCAATTCTTC. The full variable domain, rest sourced from reference TRBV11-3 and TRBJ2-1, is EAGVVQSPRYKIIEKKQPVAFWCNPISGHNTLYWYLQNLGQGPELLIRYENEEAVDDSQLPKDRFSAERLKGVDSTLKIQPAELGDSAVYLCAISLGGLLAGEQFFGPGTRLTVL.

On this clonotype: Germline and junction disagree at one end, which may indicate a read error. The chain joins TRBV7-8 to TRBJ2-2; possibly TRBD1 for D (6 bases). This CDR3 has 16 amino acids. Germline CDR1 is SGHVS and CDR2 is FQNEAQ. This CDR3 is CVSSLSGGGNTGELFF. CDR3 bases: TGTGTCAGCAGCTTAAGTGGGGGCGGAAATACCGGGGAGCTGTTTTTT.